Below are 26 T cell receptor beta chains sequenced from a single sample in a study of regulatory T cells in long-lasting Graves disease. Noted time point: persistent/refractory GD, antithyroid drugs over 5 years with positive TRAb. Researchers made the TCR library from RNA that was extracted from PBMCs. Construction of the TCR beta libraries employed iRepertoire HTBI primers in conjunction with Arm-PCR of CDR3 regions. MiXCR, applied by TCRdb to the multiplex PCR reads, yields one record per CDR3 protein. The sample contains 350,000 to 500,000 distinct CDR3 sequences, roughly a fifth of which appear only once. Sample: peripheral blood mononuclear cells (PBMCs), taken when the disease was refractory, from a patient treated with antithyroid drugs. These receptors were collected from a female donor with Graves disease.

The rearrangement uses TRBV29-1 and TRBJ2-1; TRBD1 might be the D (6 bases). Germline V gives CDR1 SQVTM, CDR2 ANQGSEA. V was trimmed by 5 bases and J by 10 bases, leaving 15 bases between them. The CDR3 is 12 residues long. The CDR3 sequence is CSVHRDTREQFF. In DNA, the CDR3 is TGCAGCGTTCACCGGGACACACGAGAGCAGTTCTTC.

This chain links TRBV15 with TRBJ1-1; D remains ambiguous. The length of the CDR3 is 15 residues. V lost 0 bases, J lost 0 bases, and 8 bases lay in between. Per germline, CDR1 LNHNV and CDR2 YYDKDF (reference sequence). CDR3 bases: TGTGCCACCAGCAGAGAAGGAGGTTTGAACACTGAAGCTTTCTTT. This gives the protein CATSREGGLNTEAFF.

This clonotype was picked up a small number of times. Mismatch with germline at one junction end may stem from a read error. The CDR3 protein is CASSSLSGNTTYF. The CDR3 DNA is TGTGCCAGCAGCTCGCTCTCTGGAAACACCACATATTTT. The chain combines TRBV28 with TRBJ1-3; no definite D call. There are 13 residues in the CDR3. Germline V CDR1 and CDR2: MDHEN, SYDVKM.

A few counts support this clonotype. This chain's CDR3 is CASSSTSGLAGTYNEQFF. CDR3 in DNA: TGTGCCAGCAGTTCGACTTCAGGACTAGCGGGTACCTACAATGAGCAGTTCTTC. The chain has TRBV6-5 and TRBJ2-1, with TRBD2 matching over 11 bases. The CDR3 is 18 residues long. After removal of 4 bases from V and 2 bases from J, the junction contained 10 bases not matched to a gene. Per germline, CDR1 MNHEY and CDR2 SVGAGI.

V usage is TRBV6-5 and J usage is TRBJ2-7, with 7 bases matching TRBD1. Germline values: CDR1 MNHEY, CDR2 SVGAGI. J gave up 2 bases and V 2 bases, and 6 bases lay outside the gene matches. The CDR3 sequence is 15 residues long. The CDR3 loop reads CASSYVARGPYEQYF. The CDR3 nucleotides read TGTGCCAGCAGTTACGTGGCTAGGGGGCCCTACGAGCAGTACTTC.

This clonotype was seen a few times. The CDR3, as DNA: TGTGCCAGCAGTGGACGGGGCATCGAGCAGTACTTC. It encodes CASSGRGIEQYF. The chain is built from TRBV6-1 and TRBJ2-7; D might be TRBD1 or TRBD2, each matching 5 bases. V lost 4 bases and J lost 6, with 10 bases in between. CDR1 and CDR2 from the germline V gene are MNHNS and SASEGT. The CDR3 runs 12 residues.

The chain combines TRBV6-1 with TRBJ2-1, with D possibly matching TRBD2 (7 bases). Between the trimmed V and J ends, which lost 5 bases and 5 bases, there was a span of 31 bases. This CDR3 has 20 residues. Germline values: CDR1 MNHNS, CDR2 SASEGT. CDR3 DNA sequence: TGTGCCAGCAGTCTGAGGGACAACCCGAGGGGCGGGAGCGGGCACAATGAGCAGTTCTTC. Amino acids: CASSLRDNPRGGSGHNEQFF.

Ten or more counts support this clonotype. DNA of the CDR3: TGTGCCAGCAGTGCCAGGACAGGGGGCGAGGAGACCCAGTACTTC. It specifies CASSARTGGEETQYF. V gene TRBV28 combines with J gene TRBJ2-5; 11 nucleotides match TRBD1. This CDR3 contains 15 residues. Germline CDR1 is MDHEN and CDR2 is SYDVKM. J gave up 5 bases and V 5 bases, and 7 bases lay outside the gene matches.

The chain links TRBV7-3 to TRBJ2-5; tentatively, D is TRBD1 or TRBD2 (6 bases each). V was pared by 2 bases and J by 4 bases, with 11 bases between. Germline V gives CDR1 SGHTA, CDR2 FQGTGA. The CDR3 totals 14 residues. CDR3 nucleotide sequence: TGTGCCAGCAGCTTAGGGGGGCAGCGAGAGACCCAGTACTTC. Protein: CASSLGGQRETQYF.

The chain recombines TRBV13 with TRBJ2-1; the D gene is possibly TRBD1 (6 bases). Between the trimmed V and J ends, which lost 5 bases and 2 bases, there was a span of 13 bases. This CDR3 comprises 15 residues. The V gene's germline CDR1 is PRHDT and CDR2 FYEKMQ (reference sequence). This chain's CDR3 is CASSQGRSTYNEQFF. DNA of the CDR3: TGTGCCAGCAGCCAGGGGCGGTCTACCTACAATGAGCAGTTCTTC.

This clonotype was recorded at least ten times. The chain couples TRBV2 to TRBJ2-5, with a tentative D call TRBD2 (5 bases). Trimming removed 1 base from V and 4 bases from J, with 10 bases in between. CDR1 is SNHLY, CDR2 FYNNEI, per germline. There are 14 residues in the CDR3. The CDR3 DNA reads TGTGCCAGCAGTGAAGGGGCGGGTTTAGAGACCCAGTACTTC. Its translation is CASSEGAGLETQYF.

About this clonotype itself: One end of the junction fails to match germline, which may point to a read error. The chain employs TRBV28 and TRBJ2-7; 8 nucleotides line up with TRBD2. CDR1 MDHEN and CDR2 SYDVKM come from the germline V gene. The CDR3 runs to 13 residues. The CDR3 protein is CASSLRLAGEQHF. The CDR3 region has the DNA TGTGCCAGCAGTTTACGCCTAGCGGGCGAGCAGCACTTC.

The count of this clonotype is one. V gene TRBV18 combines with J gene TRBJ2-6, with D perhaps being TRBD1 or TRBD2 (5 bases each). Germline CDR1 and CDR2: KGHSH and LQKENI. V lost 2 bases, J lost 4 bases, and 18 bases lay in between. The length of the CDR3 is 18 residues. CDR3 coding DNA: TGTGCCAGCTCACCAGGACTGCTGGGGGAGTGGGGGGCCAACGTCCTGACTTTC. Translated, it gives CASSPGLLGEWGANVLTF. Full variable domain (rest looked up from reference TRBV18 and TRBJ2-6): NAGVMQNPRHLVRRRGQEARLRCSPMKGHSHVYWYRQLPEEGLKFMVYLQKENIIDESGMPKERFSAEFPKEGPSILRIQQVVRGDSAAYFCASSPGLLGEWGANVLTFGAGSRLTVL.

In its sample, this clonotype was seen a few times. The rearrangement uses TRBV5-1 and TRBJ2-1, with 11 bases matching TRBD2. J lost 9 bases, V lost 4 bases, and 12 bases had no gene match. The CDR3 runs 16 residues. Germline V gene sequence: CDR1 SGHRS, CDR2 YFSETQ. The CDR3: CASSRGTSGILSEQFF. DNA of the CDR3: TGCGCCAGCAGCCGCGGGACTAGCGGCATACTGTCTGAGCAGTTCTTC.

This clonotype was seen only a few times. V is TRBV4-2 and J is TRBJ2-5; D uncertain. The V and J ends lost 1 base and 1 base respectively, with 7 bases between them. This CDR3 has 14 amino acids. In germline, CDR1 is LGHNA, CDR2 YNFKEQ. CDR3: CASSQGPIQETQYF. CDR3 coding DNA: TGTGCCAGCAGCCAAGGGCCGATCCAAGAGACCCAGTACTTC.

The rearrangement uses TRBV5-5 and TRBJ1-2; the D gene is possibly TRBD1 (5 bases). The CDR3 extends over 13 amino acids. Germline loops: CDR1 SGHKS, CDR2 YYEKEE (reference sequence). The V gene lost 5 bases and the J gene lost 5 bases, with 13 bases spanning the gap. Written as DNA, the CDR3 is TGTGCCAGCAGTTCCAATAGACAGTATGGCTACACCTTC. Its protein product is CASSSNRQYGYTF.

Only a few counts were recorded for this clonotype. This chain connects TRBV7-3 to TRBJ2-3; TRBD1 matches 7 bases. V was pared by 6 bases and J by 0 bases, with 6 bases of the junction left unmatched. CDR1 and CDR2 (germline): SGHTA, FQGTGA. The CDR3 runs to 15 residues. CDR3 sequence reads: CASRLQGMSTDTQYF. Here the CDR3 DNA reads TGTGCCAGCAGGTTACAGGGGATGAGCACAGATACGCAGTATTTT. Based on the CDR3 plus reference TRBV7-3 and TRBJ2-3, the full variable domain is GAGVSQTPSNKVTEKGKYVELRCDPISGHTALYWYRQSLGQGPEFLIYFQGTGAADDSGLPNDRFFAVRPEGSVSTLKIQRTERGDSAVYLCASRLQGMSTDTQYFGPGTRLTVL.

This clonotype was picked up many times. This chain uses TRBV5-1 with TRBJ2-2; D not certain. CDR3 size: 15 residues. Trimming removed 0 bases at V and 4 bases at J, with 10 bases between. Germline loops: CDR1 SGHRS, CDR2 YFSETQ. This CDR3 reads CASSLALTPTGELFF. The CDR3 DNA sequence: TGCGCCAGCAGCTTGGCCCTTACTCCCACCGGGGAGCTGTTTTTT.

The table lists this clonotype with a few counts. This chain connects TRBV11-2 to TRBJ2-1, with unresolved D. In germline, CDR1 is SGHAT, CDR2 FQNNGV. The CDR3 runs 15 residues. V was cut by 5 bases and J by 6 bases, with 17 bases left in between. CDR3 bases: TGTGCCAGCAGCCTACGACCCGGATACGGCAATGAGCAGTTCTTC. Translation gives CASSLRPGYGNEQFF.

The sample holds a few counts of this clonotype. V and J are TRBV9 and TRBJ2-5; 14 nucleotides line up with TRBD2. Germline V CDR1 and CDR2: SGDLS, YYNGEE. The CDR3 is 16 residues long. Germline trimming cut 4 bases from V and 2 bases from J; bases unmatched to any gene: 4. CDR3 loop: CASSPGLAGAQETQYF. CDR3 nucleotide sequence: TGTGCCAGCAGCCCGGGACTAGCGGGAGCACAAGAGACCCAGTACTTC.

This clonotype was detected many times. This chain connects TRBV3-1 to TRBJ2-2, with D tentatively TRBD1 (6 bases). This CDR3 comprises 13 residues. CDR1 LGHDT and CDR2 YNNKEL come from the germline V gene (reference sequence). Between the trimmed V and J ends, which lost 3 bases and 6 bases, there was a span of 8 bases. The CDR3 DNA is TGTGCCAGCAGCCATCAGGGGTCCGGGGAGCTGTTTTTT. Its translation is CASSHQGSGELFF.

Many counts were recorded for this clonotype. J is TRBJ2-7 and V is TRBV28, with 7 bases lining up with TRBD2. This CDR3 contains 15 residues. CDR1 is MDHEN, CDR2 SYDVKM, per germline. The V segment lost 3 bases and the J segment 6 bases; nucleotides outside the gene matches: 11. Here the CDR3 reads CASSLGGGGGGEQYF. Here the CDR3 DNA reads TGTGCCAGCAGTTTGGGGGGAGGCGGGGGAGGCGAGCAGTACTTC.

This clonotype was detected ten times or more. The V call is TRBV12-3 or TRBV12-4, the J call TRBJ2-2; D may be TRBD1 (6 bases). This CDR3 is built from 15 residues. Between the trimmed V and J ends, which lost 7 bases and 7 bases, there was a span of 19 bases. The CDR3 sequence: CASTLDSHSGGELFF. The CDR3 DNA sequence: TGTGCCAGCACCCTGGACAGTCATTCTGGCGGGGAGCTGTTTTTT.

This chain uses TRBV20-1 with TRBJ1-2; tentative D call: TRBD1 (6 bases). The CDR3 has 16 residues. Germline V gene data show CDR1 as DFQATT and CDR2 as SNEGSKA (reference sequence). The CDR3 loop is CSKDGGHKNLNYGYTF. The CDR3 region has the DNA TGCAGCAAGGACGGGGGACACAAGAACCTCAACTATGGCTACACCTTC.

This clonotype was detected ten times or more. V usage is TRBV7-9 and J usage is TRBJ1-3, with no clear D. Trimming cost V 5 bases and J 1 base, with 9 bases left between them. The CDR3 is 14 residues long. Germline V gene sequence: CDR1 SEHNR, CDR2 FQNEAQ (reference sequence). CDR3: CASSLGGSGNTIYF. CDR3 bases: TGTGCCAGCAGCCTAGGAGGATCTGGAAACACCATATATTTT.

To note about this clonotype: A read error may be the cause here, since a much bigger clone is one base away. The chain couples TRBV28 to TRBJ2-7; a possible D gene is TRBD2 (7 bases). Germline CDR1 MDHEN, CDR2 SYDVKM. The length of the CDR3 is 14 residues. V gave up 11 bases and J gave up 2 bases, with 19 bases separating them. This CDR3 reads CAPHKGGRAYEQYF. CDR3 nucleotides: TGTGCCCCCCATAAAGGGGGGAGGGCCTACGAGCAGTACTTC.